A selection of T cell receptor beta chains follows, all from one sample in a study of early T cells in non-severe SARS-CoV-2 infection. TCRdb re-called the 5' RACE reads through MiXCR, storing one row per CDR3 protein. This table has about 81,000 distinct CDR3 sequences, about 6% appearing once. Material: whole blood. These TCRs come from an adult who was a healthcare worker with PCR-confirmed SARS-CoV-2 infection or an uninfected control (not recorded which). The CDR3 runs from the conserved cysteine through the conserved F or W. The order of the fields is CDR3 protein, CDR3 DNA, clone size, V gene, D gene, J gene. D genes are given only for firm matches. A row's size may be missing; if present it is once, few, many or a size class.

CDR3aa: CASPRGAGGANTGELFF
CDR3nt: TGTGCCAGCCCCAGAGGAGCCGGGGGCGCGAATACCGGGGAGCTGTTTTTT
abundance: many
v_gene: TRBV7-9
d_gene: NA
j_gene: TRBJ2-2

CDR3aa: CSATGGFETQYF
CDR3nt: TGCAGTGCTACAGGGGGCTTCGAGACCCAGTACTTC
abundance: many
v_gene: TRBV20-1
d_gene: TRBD1
j_gene: TRBJ2-5

CDR3aa: CSARAAQAVNYGYTF
CDR3nt: TGCAGTGCTAGAGCGGCACAAGCCGTTAACTATGGCTACACCTTC
abundance: many
v_gene: TRBV20-1
d_gene: NA
j_gene: TRBJ1-2

CDR3aa: CASIRTNTNTEAFF
CDR3nt: TGTGCCAGCATCCGAACAAATACGAACACTGAAGCTTTCTTT
abundance: NA
v_gene: TRBV11-2
d_gene: NA
j_gene: TRBJ1-1

CDR3aa: CSASARTGEAGELFF
CDR3nt: TGCAGTGCTAGTGCCCGGACAGGAGAGGCCGGGGAGCTGTTTTTT
abundance: NA
v_gene: TRBV20-1
d_gene: TRBD1
j_gene: TRBJ2-2

CDR3aa: CASSLDSREQYF
CDR3nt: TGTGCCAGCAGCTTAGACAGTAGAGAGCAGTACTTC
abundance: few
v_gene: TRBV7-6
d_gene: NA
j_gene: TRBJ2-7

CDR3aa: CASSSPRSVTEQFF
CDR3nt: TGTGCCAGCAGCTCCCCCCGGTCCGTTACTGAGCAGTTCTTC
abundance: many
v_gene: TRBV7-8
d_gene: NA
j_gene: TRBJ2-1

CDR3aa: CATSTASGELFF
CDR3nt: TGTGCCACCAGTACGGCGTCCGGGGAGCTGTTTTTT
abundance: few
v_gene: TRBV24-1
d_gene: NA
j_gene: TRBJ2-2

CDR3aa: CASSFQGGGETQYF
CDR3nt: TGTGCCAGCAGCTTTCAGGGAGGAGGAGAGACCCAGTACTTC
abundance: many
v_gene: TRBV7-9
d_gene: NA
j_gene: TRBJ2-5

CDR3aa: CASSSEPRPLHF
CDR3nt: TGTGCCAGCAGTTCCGAGCCAAGACCCCTCCACTTT
abundance: many
v_gene: TRBV28
d_gene: NA
j_gene: TRBJ1-6

CDR3aa: CASSPTVGIANYGYTF
CDR3nt: TGTGCCAGCAGTCCAACCGTCGGCATTGCTAACTATGGCTACACCTTC
abundance: NA
v_gene: TRBV28
d_gene: NA
j_gene: TRBJ1-2

CDR3aa: CASSDHRAVSYEQYF
CDR3nt: TGTGCCAGCAGTGACCACAGGGCAGTTTCTTACGAGCAGTACTTC
abundance: few
v_gene: TRBV2
d_gene: NA
j_gene: TRBJ2-7

CDR3aa: CASRDPGTAVAKNIQYF
CDR3nt: TGTGCCAGCCGGGACCCAGGAACCGCAGTAGCCAAAAACATTCAGTACTTC
abundance: many
v_gene: TRBV4-2
d_gene: NA
j_gene: TRBJ2-4

CDR3aa: CASSLGRGPISYEQYF
CDR3nt: TGTGCCAGCAGCTTGGGTAGGGGCCCGATCTCCTACGAGCAGTACTTC
abundance: many
v_gene: TRBV5-4
d_gene: NA
j_gene: TRBJ2-7

CDR3aa: CASSPIPETMNTEAFF
CDR3nt: TGTGCCAGCTCACCGATACCAGAGACCATGAACACTGAAGCTTTCTTT
abundance: many
v_gene: TRBV18
d_gene: NA
j_gene: TRBJ1-1

CDR3aa: CSAPPRGRTNEKLFF
CDR3nt: TGCAGTGCTCCCCCAAGGGGGAGGACTAATGAAAAACTGTTTTTT
abundance: many
v_gene: TRBV20-1
d_gene: NA
j_gene: TRBJ1-4

CDR3aa: CASSGEGRDSYNEQFF
CDR3nt: TGTGCCAGCAGTGGTGAAGGCCGAGACTCCTACAATGAGCAGTTCTTC
abundance: many
v_gene: TRBV2
d_gene: NA
j_gene: TRBJ2-1

CDR3aa: CASSTTSGGATDTQYF
CDR3nt: TGTGCCAGCAGCACTACTAGCGGGGGGGCCACAGATACGCAGTATTTT
abundance: medium-sized
v_gene: TRBV12-3/TRBV12-4
d_gene: TRBD2
j_gene: TRBJ2-3

CDR3aa: CASSPPPDRPASPLHF
CDR3nt: TGTGCCAGCAGTCCACCCCCCGACAGGCCAGCTTCACCCCTCCACTTT
abundance: many
v_gene: TRBV12-3/TRBV12-4
d_gene: NA
j_gene: TRBJ1-6

CDR3aa: CASSIRTQGHGYTF
CDR3nt: TGTGCCAGTAGTATCCGTACACAGGGGCATGGCTACACCTTC
abundance: NA
v_gene: TRBV19
d_gene: TRBD1
j_gene: TRBJ1-2

CDR3aa: CASSYPGSNNEQFF
CDR3nt: TGTGCCAGCAGTTACCCCGGCAGTAACAATGAGCAGTTCTTC
abundance: many
v_gene: TRBV6-2/TRBV6-3
d_gene: NA
j_gene: TRBJ2-1

CDR3aa: CASSREITGNEQYF
CDR3nt: TGTGCCAGCAGCCGGGAAATTACCGGAAACGAGCAGTACTTC
abundance: few
v_gene: TRBV14
d_gene: NA
j_gene: TRBJ2-7

CDR3aa: CASSLAQGVGGYTF
CDR3nt: TGCGCCAGCAGCCTGGCACAGGGCGTAGGTGGCTACACCTTC
abundance: NA
v_gene: TRBV5-1
d_gene: NA
j_gene: TRBJ1-2

CDR3aa: CASFGTTSYNEQFF
CDR3nt: TGTGCTTCTTTCGGGACTACCTCCTACAATGAGCAGTTCTTC
abundance: many
v_gene: TRBV28
d_gene: TRBD2
j_gene: TRBJ2-1

CDR3aa: CASSQSDTEAFF
CDR3nt: TGTGCCAGCAGCCAGTCGGACACTGAAGCTTTCTTT
abundance: NA
v_gene: TRBV7-9
d_gene: NA
j_gene: TRBJ1-1

CDR3aa: CASSLRWSTEAFF
CDR3nt: TGTGCCAGCAGCTTAAGGTGGAGCACTGAAGCTTTCTTT
abundance: NA
v_gene: TRBV11-1
d_gene: NA
j_gene: TRBJ1-1

CDR3aa: CASSLMGGGQPQHF
CDR3nt: TGTGCCAGCAGTTTAATGGGGGGAGGTCAGCCCCAGCATTTT
abundance: NA
v_gene: TRBV12-3/TRBV12-4
d_gene: NA
j_gene: TRBJ1-5

CDR3aa: CASRNLQGAYTDTQYF
CDR3nt: TGTGCCAGCAGAAACCTTCAGGGAGCCTACACAGATACGCAGTATTTT
abundance: many
v_gene: TRBV28
d_gene: NA
j_gene: TRBJ2-3

CDR3aa: CASSLHGGQETQYF
CDR3nt: TGTGCCAGCAGCTTACACGGAGGTCAAGAGACCCAGTACTTC
abundance: NA
v_gene: TRBV7-9
d_gene: NA
j_gene: TRBJ2-5

CDR3aa: CASSLRDPLYEQYF
CDR3nt: TGTGCCAGCAGTCTCCGGGACCCATTATACGAGCAGTACTTC
abundance: many
v_gene: TRBV6-1
d_gene: NA
j_gene: TRBJ2-7

CDR3aa: CASSHRGGYTF
CDR3nt: TGTGCCAGTAGCCACAGGGGTGGCTACACCTTC
abundance: few
v_gene: TRBV19
d_gene: TRBD1
j_gene: TRBJ1-2

CDR3aa: CASSLSAAGGLYYQETQYF
CDR3nt: TGTGCCAGCAGCTTAAGTGCGGCGGGGGGGCTCTATTACCAAGAGACCCAGTACTTC
abundance: many
v_gene: TRBV7-6
d_gene: TRBD2
j_gene: TRBJ2-5

CDR3aa: CASSPGVNTEAFF
CDR3nt: TGTGCCAGCTCACCAGGGGTGAACACTGAAGCTTTCTTT
abundance: many
v_gene: TRBV18
d_gene: NA
j_gene: TRBJ1-1

CDR3aa: CASSLRQGENTEAFF
CDR3nt: TGTGCCAGCAGCTTACGGCAGGGGGAGAACACTGAAGCTTTCTTT
abundance: many
v_gene: TRBV7-2
d_gene: TRBD1
j_gene: TRBJ1-1

CDR3aa: CSARDSGNSNQPQHF
CDR3nt: TGCAGCGCCCGGGACAGCGGTAATAGCAATCAGCCCCAGCATTTT
abundance: NA
v_gene: TRBV29-1
d_gene: TRBD1
j_gene: TRBJ1-5

CDR3aa: CASSRQNQPQHF
CDR3nt: TGTGCCAGCAGCCGACAAAATCAGCCCCAGCATTTT
abundance: few
v_gene: TRBV3-1
d_gene: NA
j_gene: TRBJ1-5

CDR3aa: CASSYRVGEQYF
CDR3nt: TGTGCCAGCAGCTACAGGGTGGGGGAGCAGTACTTC
abundance: many
v_gene: TRBV7-9
d_gene: NA
j_gene: TRBJ2-7

CDR3aa: CASSQMIGDTQYF
CDR3nt: TGTGCCAGCAGCCAAATGATTGGGGATACGCAGTATTTT
abundance: NA
v_gene: TRBV3-1
d_gene: NA
j_gene: TRBJ2-3

CDR3aa: CSVEREVGETQYF
CDR3nt: TGCAGTGTGGAGCGGGAGGTGGGAGAGACCCAGTACTTC
abundance: few
v_gene: TRBV20-1
d_gene: TRBD2
j_gene: TRBJ2-5

CDR3aa: CSATGTGGGETQYF
CDR3nt: TGCAGTGCTACCGGGACAGGGGGCGGAGAGACCCAGTACTTC
abundance: NA
v_gene: TRBV20-1
d_gene: TRBD1
j_gene: TRBJ2-5

CDR3aa: CASSERTSGGLYNEQFF
CDR3nt: TGTGCCAGCAGTGAAAGGACTAGCGGGGGCCTATACAATGAGCAGTTCTTC
abundance: many
v_gene: TRBV6-2/TRBV6-3
d_gene: TRBD2
j_gene: TRBJ2-1

CDR3aa: CASSLRTGLLPQHF
CDR3nt: TGTGCCAGCAGTTTAAGGACAGGGTTACTGCCCCAGCATTTT
abundance: NA
v_gene: TRBV27
d_gene: TRBD1
j_gene: TRBJ1-5

CDR3aa: CASSLGRDEQFF
CDR3nt: TGCGCCAGCAGCTTGGGCAGGGATGAGCAGTTCTTC
abundance: few
v_gene: TRBV5-1
d_gene: NA
j_gene: TRBJ2-1

CDR3aa: CASSLVGHQNIQYF
CDR3nt: TGTGCCAGCAGTTTAGTGGGGCACCAAAACATTCAGTACTTC
abundance: many
v_gene: TRBV28
d_gene: NA
j_gene: TRBJ2-4

CDR3aa: CASSQSDGSPLHF
CDR3nt: TGTGCCAGCAGCCAAAGCGACGGATCACCCCTCCACTTT
abundance: few
v_gene: TRBV4-2
d_gene: NA
j_gene: TRBJ1-6

CDR3aa: CATSRRRDRSTGELFF
CDR3nt: TGTGCCACCAGCAGACGCCGGGACAGGTCAACCGGGGAGCTGTTTTTT
abundance: many
v_gene: TRBV15
d_gene: TRBD1
j_gene: TRBJ2-2

CDR3aa: CASSLRGGVYNSPLHF
CDR3nt: TGTGCCAGCAGTTTACGGGGGGGAGTATATAATTCACCCCTCCACTTT
abundance: NA
v_gene: TRBV6-6
d_gene: NA
j_gene: TRBJ1-6